This T cell receptor beta chain stems from a study of post-analysis software for immune sequencing data. Overall study context: Several disease courses (relapsing-remitting, secondary progressive and progressive-relapsing) of multiple sclerosis were included. Notes on the study in general: A significant reduction in normalized Chao1 diversity was observed in multiple sclerosis patients versus controls. Relative to controls, patients had five TRBV segments at higher frequency, with TRBV5-6, TRBV5-1 and TRBV20-1 among these.

The TCR beta cDNA libraries carried unique molecular identifiers. Using its own MiXCR run on the PCR reads, TCRdb lists one record per CDR3 protein. The sample has 650,000 to 850,000 distinct CDR3 sequences, 40% to 55% seen once. Trimming removed 1 base at V and 2 bases at J, with 18 bases between. This CDR3 has 18 residues. A remark on this clonotype: What it recognizes is unknown.

This clonotype originated in a girl aged 10-17 years with multiple sclerosis. Sequencing used blood. The rearrangement joins TRBV12-3 or TRBV12-4 to TRBJ2-1, with D perhaps TRBD2 (5 bases). CDR3 in amino acids: CASSLVRELSNTYNEQFF. CDR3 DNA sequence: TGTGCCAGCAGTTTAGTGAGGGAGCTCAGTAATACCTACAATGAGCAGTTCTTC.